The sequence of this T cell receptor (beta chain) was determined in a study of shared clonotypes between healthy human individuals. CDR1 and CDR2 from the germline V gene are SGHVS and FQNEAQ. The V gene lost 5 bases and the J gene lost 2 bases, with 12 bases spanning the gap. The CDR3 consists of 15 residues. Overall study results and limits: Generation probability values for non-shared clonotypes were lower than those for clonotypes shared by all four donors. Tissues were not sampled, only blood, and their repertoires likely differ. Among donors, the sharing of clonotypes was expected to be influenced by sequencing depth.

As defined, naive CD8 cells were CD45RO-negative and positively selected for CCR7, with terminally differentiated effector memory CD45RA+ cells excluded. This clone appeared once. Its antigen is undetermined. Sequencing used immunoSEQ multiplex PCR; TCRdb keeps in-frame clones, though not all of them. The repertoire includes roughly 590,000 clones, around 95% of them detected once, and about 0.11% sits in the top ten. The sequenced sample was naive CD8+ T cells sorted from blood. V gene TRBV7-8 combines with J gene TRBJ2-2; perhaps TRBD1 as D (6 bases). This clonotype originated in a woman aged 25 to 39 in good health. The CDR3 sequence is CASSQGHPNTGELFF. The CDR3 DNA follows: TGTGCCAGCAGCCAGGGACATCCAAACACCGGGGAGCTGTTTTTT.